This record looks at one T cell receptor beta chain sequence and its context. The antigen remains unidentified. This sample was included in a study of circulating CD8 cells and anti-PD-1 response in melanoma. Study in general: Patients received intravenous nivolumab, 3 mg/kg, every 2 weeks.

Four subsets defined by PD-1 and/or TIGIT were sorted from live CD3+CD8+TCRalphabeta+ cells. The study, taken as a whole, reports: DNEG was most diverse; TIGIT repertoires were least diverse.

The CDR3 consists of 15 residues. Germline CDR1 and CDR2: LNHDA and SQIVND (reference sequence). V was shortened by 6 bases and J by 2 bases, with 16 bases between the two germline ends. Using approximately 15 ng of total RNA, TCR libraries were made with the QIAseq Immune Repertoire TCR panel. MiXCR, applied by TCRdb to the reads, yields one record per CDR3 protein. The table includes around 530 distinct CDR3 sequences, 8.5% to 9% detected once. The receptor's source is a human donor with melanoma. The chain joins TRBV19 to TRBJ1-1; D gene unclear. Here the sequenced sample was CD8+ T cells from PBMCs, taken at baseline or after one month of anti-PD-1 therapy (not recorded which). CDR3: CASRIGNSLNTEAFF. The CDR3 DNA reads TGTGCCAGTAGAATCGGAAACAGCCTTAACACTGAAGCTTTCTTT.